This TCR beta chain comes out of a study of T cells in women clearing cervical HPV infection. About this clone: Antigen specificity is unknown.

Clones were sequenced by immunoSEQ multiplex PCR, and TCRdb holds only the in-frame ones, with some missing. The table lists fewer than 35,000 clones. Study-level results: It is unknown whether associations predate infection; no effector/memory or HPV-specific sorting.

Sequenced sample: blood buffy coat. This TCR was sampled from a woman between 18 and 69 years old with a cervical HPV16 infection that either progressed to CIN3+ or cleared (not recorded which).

CDR3 bases read: TGTGCCAGCTCACCAGACAGCGGAAACACC. Translated: CASSPDSGNT. Given in full, the CDR3 is CASSPDSGNTIYF. The gene calls are TRBV18 and TRBJ1-3, with D possibly matching TRBD1 (5 bases). The DNA ends 3 residues before the CDR3 does, and the rest of the CDR3 is filled in from the germline J gene. CDR1 is KGHSH, CDR2 LQKENI, per germline. Between the trimmed V and J ends, which lost 2 bases and 4 bases, there was a span of 6 bases. The CDR3 runs to 13 residues.